This T cell receptor (beta chain) was recorded in a study of siplizumab effects on memory and regulatory T cells. Study conclusions and caveats: Mappable alloreactive CD4+ clones averaged 68.8% Treg-derived with siplizumab versus about 30% in controls. Few alloreactive clones mapped to unstimulated subsets. Under siplizumab, alloreactive sequences traced to unstimulated CD4+ memory cells were significantly reduced.

Using immunoSEQ multiplex PCR, the repertoire was profiled, and TCRdb retains in-frame clones only, with some absent. The table shows 57,000 or so clones, with 93% occurring only once. Notes on this clone: The antigen is undetermined.

This clonotype originated in a human donor in good health. The sample was CD8+ T cells sorted from blood.

CDR3 loop: CASILGAGNQETQYF. The CDR3 DNA reads as TGTGCCAGCATCCTGGGGGCGGGTAACCAAGAGACCCAGTACTTC. The J gene is TRBJ2-5, the V gene TRBV7-8, with D maybe TRBD1 (6 bases). Germline loops: CDR1 SGHVS, CDR2 FQNEAQ. V was trimmed by 7 bases and J by 0 bases, leaving 15 bases between them. This CDR3 region has 15 residues.